This T cell receptor (beta chain) was sequenced during a study of CD4 and CD8 cells across lung adenocarcinoma regions. The CDR3 totals 14 residues. Germline loops: CDR1 MNHEY, CDR2 SMNVEV (reference sequence). Donors had localized lung adenocarcinoma, a non-small cell lung cancer. TCRdb passed the PCR reads through MiXCR, listing each CDR3 protein once. This sample has roughly 16,000 distinct CDR3 sequences; 55% occur once, and the top ten carry around a third. The specimen sequenced was CD8+ T cells from the center of a lung tumor. The V gene is TRBV27, the J gene TRBJ2-5; 8 bases fit TRBD2. The sequence derives from a female donor with lung adenocarcinoma. The CD4 and CD8 labels of this study may be unreliable. Written as DNA, the CDR3 is TGTGCGGGCAGCGGGGGCGGGGTCCAAGAGACCCAGTACTTC. Translation: CAGSGGGVQETQYF.